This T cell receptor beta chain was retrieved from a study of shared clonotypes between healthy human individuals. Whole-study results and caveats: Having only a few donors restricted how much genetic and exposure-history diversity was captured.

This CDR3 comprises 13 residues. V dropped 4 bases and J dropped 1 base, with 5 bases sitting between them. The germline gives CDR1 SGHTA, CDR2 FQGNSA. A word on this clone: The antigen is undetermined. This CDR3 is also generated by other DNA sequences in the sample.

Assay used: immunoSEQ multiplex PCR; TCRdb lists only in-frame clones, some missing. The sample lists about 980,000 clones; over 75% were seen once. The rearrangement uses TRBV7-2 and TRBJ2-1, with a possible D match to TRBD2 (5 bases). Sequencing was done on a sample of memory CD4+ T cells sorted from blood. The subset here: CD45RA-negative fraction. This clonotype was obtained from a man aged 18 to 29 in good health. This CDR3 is CASSSGSYNEQFF. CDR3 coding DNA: TGTGCCAGCAGCTCGGGGTCCTACAATGAGCAGTTCTTC. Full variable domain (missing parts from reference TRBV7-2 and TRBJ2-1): GAGVSQSPSNKVTEKGKDVELRCDPISGHTALYWYRQSLGQGLEFLIYFQGNSAPDKSGLPSDRFSAERTGGSVSTLTIQRTQQEDSAVYLCASSSGSYNEQFFGPGTRLTVL.